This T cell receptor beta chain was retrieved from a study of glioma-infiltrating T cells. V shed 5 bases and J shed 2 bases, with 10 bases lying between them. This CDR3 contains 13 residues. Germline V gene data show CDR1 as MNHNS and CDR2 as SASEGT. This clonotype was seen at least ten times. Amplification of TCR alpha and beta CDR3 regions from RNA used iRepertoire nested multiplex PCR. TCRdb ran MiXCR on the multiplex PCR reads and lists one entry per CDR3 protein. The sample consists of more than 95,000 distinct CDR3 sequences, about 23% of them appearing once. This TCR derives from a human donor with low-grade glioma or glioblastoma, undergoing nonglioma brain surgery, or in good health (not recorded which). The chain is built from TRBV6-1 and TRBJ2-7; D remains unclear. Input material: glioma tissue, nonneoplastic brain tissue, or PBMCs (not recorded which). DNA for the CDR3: TGTGCCAGCAGTCTTCACGCGCCCTACGAGCAGTACTTC. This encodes CASSLHAPYEQYF.